This T cell receptor (beta chain) was sequenced in a study of blood T cell repertoires in COVID-19 (dated by TCRdb to about 2020). For context, the study as a whole: Samples from collaborators originated in the United States, Italy and Spain and spanned both the acute and convalescent phases of COVID-19. The material from the prospective study consisted of cDNA or gDNA derived from T cells, B-cell-depleted T cells, or PBMCs. Subjects who had been exposed to COVID-19, were actively infected with it, or had recovered from it provided the deeply sampled blood TCRbeta repertoires that made up the dataset. A freely available public database, intended as a resource for researchers studying the immune response to SARS-CoV-2, is where the repertoires were released. Samples were obtained from the ongoing ImmuneRACE study (first 160 participants) and from 1,200 or so subjects provided by 6 global collaborators. The sample metadata nearly always contained a de-identified subject ID, COVID-19 status, age in years and sex. Where available, HLA class I and class II types were obtained from metadata supplied by the sample provider rather than from assay-based typing.

Collaborating institutions collected whole blood in K2EDTA tubes following their own protocols. For TCRbeta analysis, collaborators shipped samples as frozen whole blood, isolated PBMCs, or DNA extracted from either of those sample types. The immunoSEQ Assay, a bias-controlled multiplex PCR, was used to amplify TCRbeta CDR3 regions from genomic DNA. In the paper's pipeline: Nucleated cell counts per sample were estimated from amplification of reference gene primers within the assay. To quantify the absolute abundance of each unique TCRbeta CDR3 rearrangement, sequence reads were collapsed and filtered. For each sample, productive Simpson clonality was calculated by taking the square root of Simpson's diversity index across productive rearrangements. The table was pulled from immuneACCESS by TCRdb, which kept in-frame rearrangements only. Such tables lose some clones; where checked, under half of the loss comes from unresolved V genes, and the rest has no known cause. That table supplies the V and J calls and clone size; D and trimming were determined from the DNA. Within this sample are more than 60,000 clones, with approximately 85% of them counted one time only. In total, the top ten clones hold approximately 20% of the sample.

The full study reports these points: Clinical and demographic metadata were provided uncurated, with the amount varying by source and participant.

Worth noting for this clone: Its target antigen remains unknown. No clone much larger than this one lies a single base away; base qualities are absent.

The TCR originated in a human donor in a cohort sampled during active COVID-19. The sample consisted of peripheral blood.

The CDR3 protein: CASSGDRGFYNEQFF. The DNA sequence follows: TGTGCCAGCAGCGGGGACAGGGGGTTCTACAATGAGCAGTTCTTC. The V and J genes are TRBV5-6 and TRBJ2-1, and 11 bases in between align with TRBD1. Relative to germline, V is missing 4 bases and J is missing 3 bases, with 3 bases of the junction outside any gene match. Its CDR3 holds 15 amino acids, cysteine through phenylalanine. The kept DNA is CDR3 alone, 45 bases in frame from the first base. Per the germline V gene, SGHDT is the CDR1 and YYEEEE is the CDR2.